The next 20 T cell receptor beta chains were all read from a single sample in a study of chemoradiotherapy in HPV16-positive cancers. TCRdb keeps only in-frame clones here, not all; method: immunoSEQ multiplex PCR. The sample shows approximately 30,000 clones, roughly 93% of them seen only once. Here the sequenced sample was blood, taken from a patient who underwent chemoradiotherapy. Source of these receptors: a human donor with HPV-associated anogenital cancer.

This chain uses TRBV6-6 with TRBJ1-1; the D gene is possibly TRBD1 (6 bases). This CDR3 region has 15 residues. Germline V gene data show CDR1 as MNHNY and CDR2 as SVGAGI (reference sequence). The V end was cut by 5 bases, the J end by 2 bases, with 15 bases between. DNA of the CDR3: TGTGCCAGCAGTGCCATCGAGGGGGTTAACACTGAAGCTTTCTTT. This gives the protein CASSAIEGVNTEAFF.

This chain connects TRBV27 to TRBJ1-5; D not resolved. With 8 bases removed from V and 0 bases from J, the gap between germline ends came to 8 bases. Germline V gene lookup returns CDR1 MNHEY and CDR2 SMNVEV (reference sequence). CDR3 length equals 13 residues. The CDR3 coding sequence is TGTGCCAGCCGCAGAGTTAGCAATCAGCCCCAGCATTTT. Residues: CASRRVSNQPQHF.

J is TRBJ2-5 and V is TRBV6-6; D ambiguous. CDR1 MNHNY and CDR2 SVGAGI come from the germline V gene (reference sequence). Trimming left V 0 bases short and J 2 bases short, with 7 bases between. The CDR3 sequence is 14 residues long. Here the CDR3 DNA reads TGTGCCAGCAGTTACTCAGAGGTACAAGAGACCCAGTACTTC. This translates into CASSYSEVQETQYF.

The V call is TRBV6-4, the J call TRBJ2-3; unclear D gene. CDR1 and CDR2 (germline): MRHNA, SNTAGT. Trimming took off 8 bases at V and 1 base at J, with 13 bases between the two ends. The CDR3 has 14 residues. CDR3 sequence (DNA): TGTGCCAGCGCACTCGGCCAGGGCACAGATACGCAGTATTTT. This sequence encodes CASALGQGTDTQYF.

The CDR3 region is CARNSTGYPRYTF. The CDR3 coding sequence is TGCGCCCGGAACTCAACAGGGTATCCTCGCTACACCTTC. The chain couples TRBV5-1 to TRBJ1-2, with D possibly matching TRBD1 (6 bases). Germline V gene lookup returns CDR1 SGHRS and CDR2 YFSETQ. The length of the CDR3 is 13 residues. V dropped 10 bases and J dropped 9 bases, with 22 bases sitting between them.

The genes are TRBV18 and TRBJ2-7; tentative D call: TRBD1 (5 bases). The CDR3 totals 14 residues. From germline, CDR1 is KGHSH and CDR2 LQKENI. The V gene lost 3 bases and the J gene lost 0 bases, with 9 bases spanning the gap. CDR3: CASSPGRASYEQYF. CDR3 DNA: TGTGCCAGCTCACCTGGCAGGGCCTCCTACGAGCAGTACTTC. The full variable domain, with the rest looked up from reference TRBV18 and TRBJ2-7, is NAGVMQNPRHLVRRRGQEARLRCSPMKGHSHVYWYRQLPEEGLKFMVYLQKENIIDESGMPKERFSAEFPKEGPSILRIQQVVRGDSAAYFCASSPGRASYEQYFGPGTRLTVT.

The chain is built from TRBV2 and TRBJ2-7; 7 bases map to TRBD2. In germline, CDR1 is SNHLY, CDR2 FYNNEI. The CDR3 loop spans 15 amino acids. The ends lost 7 bases at V and 2 bases at J; junction bases unmatched: 11. The DNA of the CDR3 is TGTGCCAGCATGTTAGCGGGCATGCCCCCCTACGAGCAGTACTTC. This sequence encodes CASMLAGMPPYEQYF.

The chain is built from TRBV29-1 and TRBJ2-7; D gene ambiguous. In germline, CDR1 is SQVTM, CDR2 ANQGSEA. Trimming shortened V by 1 base and J by 2 bases, and 6 bases separated the two germline ends. CDR3 size: 12 residues. The CDR3 nucleotides are TGCAGCGTTGAAGGGCGAACCTACGAGCAGTACTTC. Protein sequence: CSVEGRTYEQYF.

This sequence joins TRBV4-1 and TRBJ2-1, with TRBD1 matching over 10 bases. Germline values: CDR1 MGHRA, CDR2 YSYEKL. The length of the CDR3 is 19 residues. The junction had 15 bases not matched to a gene; V was cut back by 3 bases and J by 4 bases. CDR3 sequence (DNA): TGCGCCAGCAGCCATCCCGTCGGGGGCCGGACAGGGGGGTACAATGAGCAGTTCTTC. Encoded protein: CASSHPVGGRTGGYNEQFF.

V and J are TRBV10-2 and TRBJ2-2; no definite D call. CDR1 and CDR2 from the germline V gene are WSHSY and SAAADI. The CDR3 totals 13 residues. V lost 8 bases, J lost 0 bases, and 7 bases lay in between. The CDR3 loop is CASPGPNTGELFF. In DNA form, the CDR3 reads TGCGCCAGCCCCGGACCGAACACCGGGGAGCTGTTTTTT.

Regarding this clone: The sample contains more than one DNA sequence encoding this CDR3. J is TRBJ2-1 and V is TRBV10-3, with D unresolved. CDR1 ENHRY and CDR2 SYGVKD come from the germline V gene. V dropped 4 bases and J dropped 7 bases, with 5 bases sitting between them. The CDR3 consists of 11 residues. The CDR3 DNA reads TGTGCCATCAGTGTTGGTAATGAGCAGTTCTTC. Its protein product is CAISVGNEQFF.

The J gene is TRBJ2-3, the V gene TRBV11-3; no definite D call. CDR3 length equals 16 residues. The V and J ends lost 4 bases and 2 bases respectively, with 16 bases between them. The V gene's germline CDR1 is SGHNT and CDR2 YENEEA. The CDR3 loop is CASSYGRNLYTDTQYF. CDR3 sequence (DNA): TGTGCCAGCAGCTATGGACGGAACCTATACACAGATACGCAGTATTTT.

V and J are TRBV6-4 and TRBJ2-7, with a weak D call TRBD2 (6 bases). Germline loops: CDR1 MRHNA, CDR2 SNTAGT. The CDR3 is 15 residues long. The V end lost 1 base, the J end lost 6 bases, and 16 bases lay between the germline ends. The CDR3 reads CASSDWGDRGGEQYF. The CDR3 nucleotides read TGTGCCAGCAGTGACTGGGGGGACCGAGGCGGCGAGCAGTACTTC.

The chain combines TRBV19 with TRBJ1-4; a possible D gene is TRBD1 (5 bases). The CDR3 is made up of 15 amino acids. CDR1 and CDR2 (germline): LNHDA, SQIVND (reference sequence). V lost 3 bases and J lost 7, with 15 bases in between. The CDR3 loop is CASSITGGGGEKLFF. The CDR3 nucleotides are TGTGCCAGTAGTATCACAGGCGGTGGGGGTGAAAAACTGTTTTTT. The variable domain in full, completed from reference TRBV19 and TRBJ1-4, reads DGGITQSPKYLFRKEGQNVTLSCEQNLNHDAMYWYRQDPGQGLRLIYYSQIVNDFQKGDIAEGYSVSREKKESFPLTVTSAQKNPTAFYLCASSITGGGGEKLFFGSGTQLSVL.

The chain employs TRBV6-6 and TRBJ1-1, with 7 bases fitting TRBD1. The germline V gene encodes CDR1 MNHNY and CDR2 SVGAGI (reference sequence). Germline trimming cut 4 bases from V and 0 bases from J; bases unmatched to any gene: 5. CDR3 length: 15 amino acids. The CDR3, as DNA: TGTGCCAGCAGTTTGCCGGGACAGTTGAACACTGAAGCTTTCTTT. Translation gives CASSLPGQLNTEAFF.

The chain combines TRBV19 with TRBJ1-5; 7 bases fit TRBD1. V lost 2 bases to trimming and J lost 7 bases; unmatched junction nucleotides: 5. The CDR3 sequence is 14 residues long. Germline CDR1 is LNHDA and CDR2 is SQIVND (reference sequence). The CDR3 sequence is CASSINRGGQPQHF. CDR3 nucleotides: TGTGCCAGTAGTATAAACAGGGGAGGACAGCCCCAGCATTTT.

The rearrangement joins TRBV19 to TRBJ1-2; D is unresolved. Germline CDR1 and CDR2: LNHDA and SQIVND (reference sequence). Trimming pared 2 bases from V and 4 bases from J, leaving 14 bases between. The CDR3 length is 15 residues. CDR3 region: CASSITPSWVYGYTF. CDR3 sequence (DNA): TGTGCCAGTAGTATAACCCCTTCATGGGTCTATGGCTACACCTTC.

The chain recombines TRBV13 with TRBJ1-1, with unresolved D. The V end was cut by 4 bases, the J end by 2 bases, with 11 bases between. The CDR3 sequence is 14 residues long. CDR1 and CDR2 (germline): PRHDT, FYEKMQ (reference sequence). The CDR3 coding sequence is TGTGCCAGCAGCTGGTCGCAGATAAACACTGAAGCTTTCTTT. This translates into CASSWSQINTEAFF.

The chain is built from TRBV10-3 and TRBJ2-3, with 7 positions matching TRBD2. This CDR3 contains 14 residues. Per germline, CDR1 ENHRY and CDR2 SYGVKD. J gave up 0 bases and V 5 bases, and 2 bases lay outside the gene matches. This CDR3 is CAISLGGSTDTQYF. The CDR3 DNA follows: TGTGCCATCAGTTTGGGGGGGAGCACAGATACGCAGTATTTT.

The chain carries TRBV10-3 and TRBJ1-2; TRBD1 is a possible D gene (5 bases). V gave up 3 bases and J gave up 0 bases, with 14 bases separating them. The CDR3 has 16 residues. Germline loops: CDR1 ENHRY, CDR2 SYGVKD. The CDR3 is CAISDGGRGANYGYTF. CDR3 nucleotide sequence: TGTGCCATCAGTGACGGGGGTAGGGGCGCTAACTATGGCTACACCTTC.